The 25 T cell receptor beta chains reported below all come from one sample, sequenced in a study of blood T cell repertoires in COVID-19. Clones were read by immunoSEQ multiplex PCR, and TCRdb kept only the in-frame ones, dropping some. The sample lists about 140,000 clones, about four fifths occurring once. Sequencing was done on a sample of peripheral blood. These receptors were obtained from a human donor in a cohort sampled during active COVID-19.

The chain couples TRBV5-6 to TRBJ2-5, with TRBD1 matching over 10 bases. The CDR3 sequence is 15 residues long. V was clipped by 4 bases and J by 5 bases; unmatched bases: 8. The germline V gene has CDR1 SGHDT and CDR2 YYEEEE. The CDR3 spells CASSPGTGVSETQYF. The CDR3 region has the DNA TGTGCCAGCAGCCCCGGGACAGGGGTATCGGAGACCCAGTACTTC.

This clone was counted once. This chain links TRBV19 with TRBJ2-7; 10 positions match TRBD2. From germline, CDR1 is LNHDA and CDR2 SQIVND (reference sequence). Trimming at V came to 8 bases and at J to 7 bases, leaving 14 bases not matched to a gene. The CDR3 covers 15 residues. This CDR3 reads CASRLAGGSPGEQYF. The CDR3 DNA reads TGTGCCAGTCGTTTAGCGGGAGGATCCCCGGGTGAGCAGTACTTC. Filled out from reference TRBV19 and TRBJ2-7, the complete variable domain reads DGGITQSPKYLFRKEGQNVTLSCEQNLNHDAMYWYRQDPGQGLRLIYYSQIVNDFQKGDIAEGYSVSREKKESFPLTVTSAQKNPTAFYLCASRLAGGSPGEQYFGPGTRLTVT.

In its sample, this clone was seen a few times. The chain is built from TRBV5-6 and TRBJ2-7; D gene ambiguous. Germline loops: CDR1 SGHDT, CDR2 YYEEEE. The CDR3 is made up of 11 amino acids. V was shortened by 3 bases and J by 3 bases, with 4 bases between the two germline ends. CDR3 amino acids: CASSSFYEQYF. CDR3 sequence (DNA): TGTGCCAGCAGCTCATTCTACGAGCAGTACTTC.

This clone was detected a few times. V usage is TRBV28 and J usage is TRBJ1-5; 7 nucleotides match TRBD1. CDR1 and CDR2 from the germline V gene are MDHEN and SYDVKM. There are 17 residues in the CDR3. V trimming: 8 bases; J trimming: 0 bases; junction bases outside the gene matches: 13. The chain's CDR3 is CASRLKTGPYSNQPQHF. CDR3 in DNA: TGTGCCAGCCGACTCAAGACAGGGCCCTATAGCAATCAGCCCCAGCATTTT.

This clone showed up just once. The chain carries TRBV18 and TRBJ2-7, with 7 bases matching TRBD2. The CDR3 loop spans 14 amino acids. The germline V gene encodes CDR1 KGHSH and CDR2 LQKENI. With V trimmed by 4 bases and J by 4 bases, 7 bases remained unmatched. The CDR3 DNA follows: TGTGCCAGCTCACAAAGCGGGATATCGTACGAGCAGTACTTC. Translated, it gives CASSQSGISYEQYF.

The chain recombines TRBV29-1 with TRBJ2-2; 9 bases agree with TRBD1. Germline V gives CDR1 SQVTM, CDR2 ANQGSEA. The CDR3 has 17 amino acids. Losses at the gene ends were 3 bases for V and 5 bases for J; bases not matched to a gene: 13. This CDR3 reads CSVDGGTGRTLTGELFF. CDR3 bases: TGCAGCGTTGACGGAGGGACAGGGAGAACTTTGACCGGGGAGCTGTTTTTT.

The chain combines TRBV14 with TRBJ1-6; D remains unclear. V lost 3 bases and J 9 bases, leaving 12 bases between the germline ends. CDR1 SGHDN and CDR2 FVKESK come from the germline V gene. This CDR3 has 14 residues. The CDR3 reads CASSQGNSGSPLHF. For the CDR3, the DNA is TGTGCCAGCAGCCAGGGGAATAGCGGTTCACCCCTCCACTTT. Drawing the rest from reference TRBV14 and TRBJ1-6, the complete variable domain is EAGVTQFPSHSVIEKGQTVTLRCDPISGHDNLYWYRRVMGKEIKFLLHFVKESKQDESGMPNNRFLAERTGGTYSTLKVQPAELEDSGVYFCASSQGNSGSPLHFGNGTRLTVT.

In this sample, this clone turned up a few times. This sequence joins TRBV6-5 and TRBJ1-6, with D possibly matching TRBD1 (6 bases). V dropped 6 bases and J dropped 10 bases, with 19 bases sitting between them. The germline gives CDR1 MNHEY, CDR2 SVGAGI. The CDR3 runs to 15 residues. CDR3 loop: CASSQNREVGSPLHF. The CDR3, as DNA: TGTGCCAGCAGCCAAAACAGGGAAGTCGGCTCACCCCTCCACTTT.

The V call is TRBV14, the J call TRBJ2-7, with a tentative D call TRBD2 (5 bases). Germline V gene lookup returns CDR1 SGHDN and CDR2 FVKESK. Trimming pared 1 base from V and 0 bases from J, leaving 7 bases between. This CDR3 is 14 amino acids long. The CDR3 DNA reads TGTGCCAGCAGCCAAGCGGGGAACTCCTACGAGCAGTACTTC. Translating it yields CASSQAGNSYEQYF.

This chain uses TRBV28 with TRBJ2-7; 14 bases are shared with TRBD2. This CDR3 comprises 20 residues. Germline loops: CDR1 MDHEN, CDR2 SYDVKM. V dropped 1 base and J dropped 7; count of bases not matched to a gene: 18. The CDR3 DNA reads as TGTGCCAGCAGTTTATACCCCCCGACTAGCGGGAGGGAAACAGGGGTTGAGCAGTACTTC. This encodes CASSLYPPTSGRETGVEQYF.

J is TRBJ2-7 and V is TRBV6-1; D is possibly TRBD1 (6 bases). The V gene lost 3 bases and the J gene lost 0 bases, with 15 bases spanning the gap. Germline loops: CDR1 MNHNS, CDR2 SASEGT. CDR3 length equals 16 residues. The CDR3 region has the DNA TGTGCCAGCAGTGATGTCTGGACAGAAAGCTCCTACGAGCAGTACTTC. It codes for CASSDVWTESSYEQYF.

This chain links TRBV5-1 with TRBJ1-2; no firm D call. The CDR3 covers 13 residues. V lost 1 base and J lost 6, with 10 bases in between. Germline V CDR1 and CDR2: SGHRS, YFSETQ. The CDR3 region has the DNA TGCGCCAGCAGCTTGTCGGGTTTGAATGGCTACACCTTC. It encodes CASSLSGLNGYTF. The full variable domain, rest sourced from reference TRBV5-1 and TRBJ1-2, is KAGVTQTPRYLIKTRGQQVTLSCSPISGHRSVSWYQQTPGQGLQFLFEYFSETQRNKGNFPGRFSGRQFSNSRSEMNVSTLELGDSALYLCASSLSGLNGYTFGSGTRLTVV.

This clone was found once. The rearrangement links TRBV28 to TRBJ2-3; 12 bases are a match to TRBD2. Germline CDR1 is MDHEN and CDR2 is SYDVKM. The trim removed 6 bases at V and 5 bases at J, leaving 9 bases unmatched. The CDR3 runs 16 residues. Written as DNA, the CDR3 is TGTGCCAGCAGCTCTACACTAGCGGGAGGCCGAGATACGCAGTATTTT. Translation: CASSSTLAGGRDTQYF.

This chain joins TRBV14 and TRBJ2-4; 9 bases line up with TRBD1. Per the germline V gene, CDR1 is SGHDN and CDR2 is FVKESK. This CDR3 spans 20 amino acids. J lost 3 bases, V lost 2 bases, and 17 bases had no gene match. The CDR3 spells CASSQSGTGQLIWGKNIQYF. The CDR3 nucleotides read TGTGCCAGCAGCCAAAGTGGGACAGGGCAACTCATTTGGGGCAAAAACATTCAGTACTTC.

This clone has at least ten counts. The chain recombines TRBV7-9 with TRBJ1-1, with D possibly matching TRBD1 (6 bases). CDR3 length equals 14 residues. Germline V CDR1 and CDR2: SEHNR, FQNEAQ (reference sequence). Trimming removed 5 bases at V and 1 base at J, with 11 bases between. The CDR3 DNA sequence: TGTGCCAGCAGCAGTAACAGGGAGAACACTGAAGCTTTCTTT. Translating gives CASSSNRENTEAFF.

The chain employs TRBV5-1 and TRBJ2-3; 12 bases line up with TRBD2. Trimming took 4 bases from V and 0 from J; bases not matched to a gene: 6. CDR3 size: 17 residues. The germline CDR1 and CDR2 sequences are SGHRS and YFSETQ. The CDR3 reads CASSTGLAGPSTDTQYF. CDR3 sequence (DNA): TGCGCCAGCAGCACCGGACTAGCGGGGCCTAGCACAGATACGCAGTATTTT. Looking up the rest from reference TRBV5-1 and TRBJ2-3 gives the full variable domain: KAGVTQTPRYLIKTRGQQVTLSCSPISGHRSVSWYQQTPGQGLQFLFEYFSETQRNKGNFPGRFSGRQFSNSRSEMNVSTLELGDSALYLCASSTGLAGPSTDTQYFGPGTRLTVL.

This chain uses TRBV12-3 or TRBV12-4 with TRBJ2-7, with D perhaps TRBD1 (5 bases). V was cut by 3 bases and J by 3 bases, with 9 bases left in between. The CDR3 is 13 residues long. For the CDR3, the DNA is TGTGCCAGCAGTTTGGGTACAGGCTACGAGCAGTACTTC. This encodes CASSLGTGYEQYF.

The V call is TRBV21-1, the J call TRBJ2-6; the table's D gene call, TRBD1, was not cross checked with the DNA. TRBV21-1 is marked as a pseudogene. This CDR3 is 15 amino acids long. The DNA for the CDR3 is TGTGCCAGCAGCAACCGACAGGGGGCGACCAACGTCCTGACTTTC. This gives the protein CASSNRQGATNVLTF.

V is TRBV6-5 and J is TRBJ2-1; a possible D gene is TRBD1 (7 bases). Germline V gene data show CDR1 as MNHEY and CDR2 as SVGAGI. V was clipped by 6 bases and J by 12 bases, with 15 bases between them. The CDR3 loop spans 12 amino acids. The CDR3, as DNA: TGTGCCAGCAGCCCGAGACAGGGAGGGCAGTTCTTC. Translated: CASSPRQGGQFF.

The J gene is TRBJ2-7, the V gene TRBV28, with D possibly TRBD2 on 5 matching bases. The CDR3 has 14 amino acids. Trimming stripped 6 bases from V and 0 bases from J, with 12 bases between. Germline CDR1 and CDR2: MDHEN and SYDVKM. CDR3 sequence (DNA): TGTGCCAGCAGCGAGCCGGGAACCTCCTACGAGCAGTACTTC. Protein product: CASSEPGTSYEQYF.

This chain joins TRBV22-1 and TRBJ2-6; TRBD1 is the table's D call and was not checked against the DNA. TRBV22-1 is noted as a pseudogene. The CDR3 covers 22 residues. The chain's CDR3 is CPGSARGQVPGRTGSGANVLTF. CDR3 coding DNA: TGTCCTGGGAGCGCACGGGGACAGGTTCCGGGGCGGACTGGCTCTGGGGCCAACGTCCTGACTTTC.

The genes are TRBV2 and TRBJ2-1, with D possibly TRBD2 on 6 matching bases. Trimming stripped 5 bases from V and 0 bases from J, with 11 bases between. Germline CDR1 SNHLY, CDR2 FYNNEI. The CDR3 is 15 amino acids. The CDR3 sequence is CASSIDGSSYNEQFF. CDR3 sequence (DNA): TGTGCCAGCAGTATCGACGGGAGCTCCTACAATGAGCAGTTCTTC.

This clone has more than one count but fewer than ten. J is TRBJ1-1 and V is TRBV3-1 (or the pseudogene TRBV3-2); D call uncertain. The CDR3 length is 14 residues. The V gene's germline CDR1 is LGHDT and CDR2 YNNKEL (reference sequence). Trimming left V 1 base short and J 4 bases short, with 10 bases between. In DNA form, the CDR3 reads TGTGCCAGCAGCCAAGTGTCAGGTATCACTGAAGCTTTCTTT. Protein product: CASSQVSGITEAFF.

The CDR3 region is CASSLALLAEGGNEQFF. Written as DNA, the CDR3 is TGCGCCAGCAGCTTGGCCCTGCTAGCCGAGGGCGGTAATGAGCAGTTCTTC. This chain connects TRBV5-1 to TRBJ2-1, with D perhaps TRBD2 (5 bases). The ends were cut back, 0 bases at V and 7 bases at J, with 20 bases in the middle. Germline-derived CDR1 and CDR2 are SGHRS and YFSETQ. This CDR3 spans 17 amino acids.

Remarks on this clone: Sequence at one end of the junction differs from germline and may be a read error. V is TRBV12-3 or TRBV12-4 and J is TRBJ1-3, with D perhaps matching TRBD1 (6 bases). This CDR3 has 13 residues. CDR3 sequence: CASSLRGGSYAHF. CDR3 DNA: TGTGCCAGCAGTCTTAGGGGGGGCAGTTATGCCCATTTT.